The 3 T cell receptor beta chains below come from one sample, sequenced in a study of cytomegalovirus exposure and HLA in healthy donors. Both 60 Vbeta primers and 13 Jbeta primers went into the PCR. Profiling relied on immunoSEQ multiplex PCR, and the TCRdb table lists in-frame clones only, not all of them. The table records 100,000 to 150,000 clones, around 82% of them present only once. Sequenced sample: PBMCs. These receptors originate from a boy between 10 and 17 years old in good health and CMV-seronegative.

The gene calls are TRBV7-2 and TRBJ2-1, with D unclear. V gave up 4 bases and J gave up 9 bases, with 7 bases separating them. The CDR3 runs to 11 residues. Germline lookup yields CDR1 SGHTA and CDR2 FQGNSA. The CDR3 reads CASSSSLEQFF. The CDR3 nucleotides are TGTGCCAGCAGCTCTAGTCTTGAGCAGTTCTTC. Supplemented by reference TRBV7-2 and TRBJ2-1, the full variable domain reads GAGVSQSPSNKVTEKGKDVELRCDPISGHTALYWYRQSLGQGLEFLIYFQGNSAPDKSGLPSDRFSAERTGGSVSTLTIQRTQQEDSAVYLCASSSSLEQFFGPGTRLTVL.

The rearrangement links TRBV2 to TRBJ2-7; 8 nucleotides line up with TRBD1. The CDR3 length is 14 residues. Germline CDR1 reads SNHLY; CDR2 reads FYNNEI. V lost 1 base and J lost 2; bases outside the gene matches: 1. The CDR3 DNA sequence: TGTGCCAGCAGTGAAGGGACAGGGACCTACGAGCAGTACTTC. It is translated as CASSEGTGTYEQYF.

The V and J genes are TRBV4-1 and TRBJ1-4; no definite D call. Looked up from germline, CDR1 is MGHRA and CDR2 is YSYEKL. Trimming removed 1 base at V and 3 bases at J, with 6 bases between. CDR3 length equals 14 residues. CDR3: CASSQAAANEKLFF. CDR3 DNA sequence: TGCGCCAGCAGCCAAGCTGCGGCTAATGAAAAACTGTTTTTT.